The 10 T cell receptor beta chains below come from one sample, sequenced in a study of blood T cell repertoires in COVID-19. TCRdb keeps only in-frame clones here, not all; method: immunoSEQ multiplex PCR. The repertoire holds around 250,000 clones, with around 90% as singletons. The material sequenced was peripheral blood. The receptors were sampled from an older woman with COVID-19, enrolled during active disease.

This clone has a handful of counts. The chain is built from TRBV4-2 and TRBJ1-6; TRBD1 is a possible D gene (6 bases). The V and J ends lost 7 bases and 0 bases respectively, with 16 bases between them. The CDR3 covers 17 residues. Per the germline V gene, CDR1 is LGHNA and CDR2 is YNFKEQ. The CDR3 sequence: CASTTGSSSSYNSPLHF. CDR3 DNA: TGTGCCAGCACCACAGGGTCGAGCAGCTCCTATAATTCACCCCTCCACTTT.

The chain employs TRBV4-1 and TRBJ2-7; TRBD1 agrees at 9 bases. CDR3 length equals 14 residues. The V gene's germline CDR1 is MGHRA and CDR2 YSYEKL. V gave up 5 bases and J gave up 4 bases; unmatched junction bases: 6. The chain's CDR3 is CASSKPGQGYEQYF. The CDR3 DNA follows: TGCGCCAGCAGCAAACCGGGACAGGGTTACGAGCAGTACTTC.

V gene TRBV6-2 or TRBV6-3 combines with J gene TRBJ2-1, with D maybe TRBD2 (7 bases). CDR1 is MNHEY and CDR2 is SVGEGT in the germline V gene. The CDR3 has 14 amino acids. V lost 0 bases, J lost 12 bases, and 15 bases lay in between. CDR3 nucleotides: TGTGCCAGCAGTTACTCGATGGGGGGGCACAGGCAGTTCTTC. This sequence encodes CASSYSMGGHRQFF.

The chain joins TRBV9 to TRBJ2-5; 7 bases match TRBD2. V lost 3 bases and J lost 1; bases outside the gene matches: 3. The CDR3 has 14 residues. Germline values: CDR1 SGDLS, CDR2 YYNGEE. The chain's CDR3 is CASSATGGQETQYF. CDR3 DNA: TGTGCCAGCAGCGCGACGGGGGGCCAAGAGACCCAGTACTTC.

The rearrangement joins TRBV2 to TRBJ2-1; D may be TRBD1 (5 bases). V lost 3 bases and J 10 bases, leaving 13 bases between the germline ends. The germline CDR1 and CDR2 sequences are SNHLY and FYNNEI. There are 13 residues in the CDR3. This chain's CDR3 is CASSDQGDTEQFF. CDR3 sequence (DNA): TGTGCCAGCAGTGATCAGGGCGACACGGAGCAGTTCTTC.

CDR3 coding DNA: TGTGCCAGCAGCTTGATCAGCGGGGGGGCAGGTGAGCAGTACTTC. Protein product: CASSLISGGAGEQYF. The V call is TRBV7-2, the J call TRBJ2-7; 10 nucleotides line up with TRBD2. Germline V lookup: CDR1 SGHTA, CDR2 FQGNSA. V was pared by 3 bases and J by 7 bases, with 9 bases of the junction left unmatched. The CDR3 runs to 15 residues. The full variable domain, with the rest looked up from reference TRBV7-2 and TRBJ2-7, is GAGVSQSPSNKVTEKGKDVELRCDPISGHTALYWYRQSLGQGLEFLIYFQGNSAPDKSGLPSDRFSAERTGGSVSTLTIQRTQQEDSAVYLCASSLISGGAGEQYFGPGTRLTVT.

The chain is built from TRBV5-1 and TRBJ1-1; maybe TRBD1 (5 bases). V was cut by 0 bases and J by 5 bases, with 11 bases left in between. Germline assignment: CDR1 SGHRS and CDR2 YFSETQ. The CDR3 loop spans 14 amino acids. DNA for the CDR3: TGCGCCAGCAGCTTGGGGACCTCAGGGACTGAAGCTTTCTTT. Translation gives CASSLGTSGTEAFF.

The chain is built from TRBV4-2 and TRBJ1-1, with D possibly matching TRBD1 (6 bases). The CDR3 has 16 amino acids. The V end lost 0 bases, the J end lost 2 bases, and 13 bases lay between the germline ends. Germline V gene sequence: CDR1 LGHNA, CDR2 YNFKEQ. This chain's CDR3 is CASSQDWQGRNTEAFF. The DNA of the CDR3 is TGTGCCAGCAGCCAAGATTGGCAGGGGCGCAACACTGAAGCTTTCTTT.

The chain recombines TRBV5-1 with TRBJ1-2; 7 bases line up with TRBD1. The CDR3 is made up of 15 amino acids. The germline gives CDR1 SGHRS, CDR2 YFSETQ. The trim removed 7 bases at V and 2 bases at J, leaving 11 bases unmatched. CDR3 loop: CASHHSGTENYGYTF. CDR3 DNA sequence: TGCGCCAGCCATCATTCCGGGACAGAAAACTATGGCTACACCTTC.

This clone has a single count. V usage is TRBV6-5 and J usage is TRBJ1-2, with 10 bases aligning to TRBD1. The germline CDR1 and CDR2 sequences are MNHEY and SVGAGI. V lost 2 bases, J lost 2 bases, and 5 bases stayed unmatched. This CDR3 spans 16 amino acids. The chain's CDR3 is CASSYTATGGNYGYTF. The CDR3 nucleotides read TGTGCCAGCAGTTACACGGCGACAGGGGGCAACTATGGCTACACCTTC.